This T cell receptor beta chain appears in the sequencing data of a study of T cell responses to AZD1222 COVID-19 vaccine. Points on this clone: Antigen: not known.

General study results and limits: Reports say nearly half of spike-specific TCRs go after unmutated variant regions. Repertoires were obtained solely post-peak T cell response. AZD1222 recipients seropositive at baseline numbered only six or seven. It should be noted that donors were predominantly white British and more often female, and clonal diversity was possibly underestimated.

The V gene's germline CDR1 is MNHEY and CDR2 SMNVEV (reference sequence). Trimming took 5 bases from V and 1 from J; bases not matched to a gene: 3. The CDR3 totals 14 residues. Method: immunoSEQ multiplex PCR; TCRdb's copy keeps in-frame clones and lacks some. The sample carries approximately 130,000 clones, 70% to 90% recorded once. The sample here was peripheral blood, taken 28 days after the second AZD1222 dose. The rearrangement links TRBV27 to TRBJ2-3; TRBD2 aligns across 7 bases. This TCR was recovered from an adult who received the AZD1222 COVID-19 vaccine. The CDR3 coding sequence is TGTGCCAGCAGTCACCGGGGGGGCACAGATACGCAGTATTTT. It specifies CASSHRGGTDTQYF.